Shown below are 32 T cell receptor beta chains from a single sample sequenced in a study of control samples from healthy donors and cancer patients. Some clones are missing from TCRdb's copy, which holds only in-frame ones; the method was immunoSEQ multiplex PCR. The sample carries some 170,000 clones, 96% recorded once. The sample comprised blood. These receptor sequences come from a woman aged 25 to 39 in good health.

This clone was counted between two and nine times. CDR3 coding DNA: TGTGCCAGCAGCGTAAGGCCAGGGGGCGTTTTAGATGAGCAGTTCTTC. It yields the protein CASSVRPGGVLDEQFF. The V and J genes are TRBV9 and TRBJ2-1; 8 bases agree with TRBD1. V shed 1 base, J shed 8 bases, and the junction held 11 bases outside the gene matches. The CDR3 totals 16 residues. From germline, CDR1 is SGDLS and CDR2 YYNGEE.

The genes are TRBV5-4 and TRBJ2-7, with 8 bases fitting TRBD1. Per germline, CDR1 SGHNT and CDR2 YYREEE (reference sequence). The CDR3 runs 14 residues. V trimming: 4 bases; J trimming: 4 bases; junction bases outside the gene matches: 7. CDR3 in amino acids: CASSRGTGDYEQYF. The CDR3 region has the DNA TGTGCCAGCAGCCGCGGGACAGGCGATTACGAGCAGTACTTC.

The chain joins TRBV4-1 to TRBJ2-6, with 7 nucleotides matching TRBD1. J lost 0 bases, V lost 4 bases, and 6 bases had no gene match. The CDR3 consists of 17 residues. CDR1 MGHRA and CDR2 YSYEKL come from the germline V gene. The CDR3 DNA sequence: TGCGCCAGCAGCCTGGGACAGATAAACTCTGGGGCCAACGTCCTGACTTTC. It translates to CASSLGQINSGANVLTF.

This clone was recorded once. The CDR3 does not end in the conserved phenylalanine or tryptophan, so this is likely a read error. The DNA is omitted, as the CDR3 cannot be located on it reliably, and the CDR3 follows TCRdb's listing. The CDR3 loop reads CASSEGPGQDS. The chain combines TRBV2 with TRBJ1-2. Including both end residues, the CDR3 is 11 amino acids long. CDR1 is SNHLY, CDR2 FYNNEI, per germline.

CDR3 DNA: TGTGCCAGCAGCTTCGAGACATACGAGCAGTACTTC. Translation: CASSFETYEQYF. The rearrangement uses TRBV7-9 and TRBJ2-7, with D uncertain. This CDR3 region has 12 residues. Trimming pared 3 bases from V and 4 bases from J, leaving 7 bases between. Germline V gene sequence: CDR1 SEHNR, CDR2 FQNEAQ (reference sequence).

This clone was observed once. The V gene is TRBV6-2 or TRBV6-3, the J gene TRBJ2-1, with 8 bases that match TRBD2. The germline V gene encodes CDR1 MNHEY and CDR2 SVGEGT. The V and J ends lost 0 bases and 4 bases, in that order; junction bases with no gene match: 11. This CDR3 is 18 amino acids long. The CDR3 is CASSYSRNSGVPYNEQFF. For the CDR3, the DNA is TGTGCCAGCAGTTACTCTAGAAATAGCGGGGTCCCTTACAATGAGCAGTTCTTC.

The V and J genes are TRBV21-1 and TRBJ2-7; the table's D call, TRBD2, was not checked against the DNA. TRBV21-1 is annotated as a pseudogene. The CDR3 totals 14 residues. The CDR3 loop reads CASTPGSRRAEQYF. The DNA of the CDR3 is TGTGCCAGCACACCGGGATCCCGTCGGGCCGAGCAGTACTTC.

The chain couples TRBV28 to TRBJ2-1, with D perhaps TRBD2 (5 bases). Trimming shortened V by 4 bases and J by 6 bases, and 19 bases separated the two germline ends. The CDR3 has 16 amino acids. Germline V gives CDR1 MDHEN, CDR2 SYDVKM. The CDR3 bases are TGTGCCAGCAGTTCGATTCGGGGTGGGTTAAGCAATGAGCAGTTCTTC. Amino acid sequence: CASSSIRGGLSNEQFF.

This chain uses TRBV12-3 or TRBV12-4 with TRBJ2-1; no definite D call. The CDR3 has 12 residues. Trimming left V 3 bases short and J 3 bases short, with 3 bases between. The CDR3: CASSFSYNEQFF. Written as DNA, the CDR3 is TGTGCCAGCAGTTTTAGCTACAATGAGCAGTTCTTC.

This clone came up a few times. The chain is built from TRBV4-1 and TRBJ1-4; TRBD1 matches 7 bases. The V and J ends lost 0 bases and 3 bases, in that order; junction bases with no gene match: 4. Per germline, CDR1 MGHRA and CDR2 YSYEKL. The CDR3 extends over 16 amino acids. The CDR3 region is CASSQEGDSSNEKLFF. CDR3 coding DNA: TGCGCCAGCAGCCAAGAGGGGGACAGTTCTAATGAAAAACTGTTTTTT.

The V gene is TRBV28, the J gene TRBJ1-1, with TRBD1 matching over 8 bases. The CDR3 contains 16 residues. Germline V lookup: CDR1 MDHEN, CDR2 SYDVKM. The V segment lost 4 bases and the J segment 1 base; nucleotides outside the gene matches: 8. The CDR3 nucleotides are TGTGCCAGCAGTTCTGACAGGGGACTAAGGAACACTGAAGCTTTCTTT. It codes for CASSSDRGLRNTEAFF. The full variable domain, rest sourced from reference TRBV28 and TRBJ1-1, is DVKVTQSSRYLVKRTGEKVFLECVQDMDHENMFWYRQDPGLGLRLIYFSYDVKMKEKGDIPEGYSVSREKKERFSLILESASTNQTSMYLCASSSDRGLRNTEAFFGQGTRLTVV.

J is TRBJ1-5 and V is TRBV5-1; D is ambiguous. CDR1 is SGHRS, CDR2 YFSETQ, per germline. CDR3 length: 13 residues. Trimming removed 0 bases at V and 6 bases at J, with 7 bases between. The CDR3 loop reads CASSLGISQPQHF. The DNA for the CDR3 is TGCGCCAGCAGCTTGGGGATTTCTCAGCCCCAGCATTTT.

This clone was observed a single time. J is TRBJ1-3 and V is TRBV9; 7 bases are a match to TRBD1. V gave up 3 bases and J gave up 0 bases; unmatched junction bases: 3. Germline CDR1 reads SGDLS; CDR2 reads YYNGEE. The CDR3 extends over 15 amino acids. CDR3 sequence reads: CASSDRQGSGNTIYF. CDR3 nucleotides: TGTGCCAGCAGCGACCGACAGGGCTCTGGAAACACCATATATTTT.

The rearrangement joins TRBV4-1 to TRBJ1-1, with no clear D. Germline values: CDR1 MGHRA, CDR2 YSYEKL. Trimming took off 0 bases at V and 4 bases at J, with 12 bases between the two ends. The CDR3 extends over 15 amino acids. The CDR3 DNA follows: TGCGCCAGCAGCCAAGAAAGGGCAGGCGTCACTGAAGCTTTCTTT. Its protein product is CASSQERAGVTEAFF.

This clone was seen only a few times. This chain connects TRBV5-1 to TRBJ2-1; D not certain. The CDR3 is 15 residues long. Trimming removed 0 bases from V and 3 bases from J, with 10 bases in between. Germline V gene data show CDR1 as SGHRS and CDR2 as YFSETQ. CDR3 nucleotides: TGCGCCAGCAGCTTGGTAGGGTTGAGCTACAATGAGCAGTTCTTC. Protein product: CASSLVGLSYNEQFF.

The J gene is TRBJ1-5, the V gene TRBV10-2; possible D gene TRBD1, 5 bases. V lost 0 bases to trimming and J lost 0 bases, with 15 bases between them. There are 18 residues in the CDR3. CDR1 is WSHSY, CDR2 SAAADI, per germline. The CDR3 DNA reads TGCGCCAGCAGTGAGTCTGCCCCAGGGATACATAGCAATCAGCCCCAGCATTTT. It specifies CASSESAPGIHSNQPQHF.

The V and J genes are TRBV4-2 and TRBJ1-5; D uncertain. The CDR3 is 15 residues long. The germline gives CDR1 LGHNA, CDR2 YNFKEQ. V gave up 1 base and J gave up 4 bases, with 11 bases separating them. The CDR3 bases are TGTGCCAGCAGCCAAGGGAGCGGATTAAATCAGCCCCAGCATTTT. Protein: CASSQGSGLNQPQHF.

CDR3 region: CASSVAVQGFHEQYF. The CDR3 region has the DNA TGTGCCAGCAGCGTAGCTGTACAGGGGTTCCACGAGCAGTACTTC. The chain uses TRBV9 and TRBJ2-7; 7 nucleotides agree with TRBD1. Germline trimming cut 0 bases from V and 5 bases from J; bases unmatched to any gene: 8. CDR1 is SGDLS, CDR2 YYNGEE, per germline. This CDR3 contains 15 residues.

The CDR3 reads CATEQEIESYEQYF. CDR3 DNA: TGTGCCACCGAACAGGAAATTGAATCCTACGAGCAGTACTTC. The chain employs TRBV6-5 and TRBJ2-7; maybe TRBD1 (5 bases). The germline V gene has CDR1 MNHEY and CDR2 SVGAGI. Trimming took 10 bases from V and 1 from J, leaving 17 bases between them. This CDR3 spans 14 amino acids.

V is TRBV20-1 and J is TRBJ1-1; D is unresolved. Germline V gene lookup returns CDR1 DFQATT and CDR2 SNEGSKA (reference sequence). The germline V and J ends were trimmed by 3 bases and 4 bases, with 6 bases remaining between them. There are 11 residues in the CDR3. The CDR3 nucleotides are TGCAGTGCTAGGGCACGCACTGAAGCTTTCTTT. This sequence encodes CSARARTEAFF.

The chain is built from TRBV18 and TRBJ2-1; 10 bases align to TRBD2. Per germline, CDR1 KGHSH and CDR2 LQKENI. The J segment lost 3 bases and the V segment lost 3 bases, leaving 8 bases of the junction unmatched. There are 17 residues in the CDR3. The CDR3 DNA reads TGTGCCAGCTCACCGGAGAAAGGACTAGCGGTCTACAATGAGCAGTTCTTC. Its protein product is CASSPEKGLAVYNEQFF.

The genes are TRBV9 and TRBJ2-3; D is unclear. The CDR3 covers 15 residues. Germline V gives CDR1 SGDLS, CDR2 YYNGEE. V was cut by 0 bases and J by 0 bases, with 8 bases left in between. CDR3 amino acids: CASSVEGRSTDTQYF. The CDR3 coding sequence is TGTGCCAGCAGCGTAGAAGGACGGAGCACAGATACGCAGTATTTT.

The gene calls are TRBV9 and TRBJ2-7, with D perhaps matching TRBD2 (7 bases). The CDR3 spans 17 residues. With 4 bases removed from V and 3 bases from J, the gap between germline ends came to 23 bases. Germline CDR1 SGDLS, CDR2 YYNGEE. This chain's CDR3 is CASSCCKGGLTHYEQYF. The CDR3 nucleotides are TGTGCCAGCAGCTGCTGTAAAGGGGGACTAACCCACTACGAGCAGTACTTC.

The chain joins TRBV6-6 to TRBJ1-2; maybe TRBD1 (5 bases). The CDR3 extends over 14 amino acids. V lost 7 bases, J lost 6 bases, and 18 bases lay in between. The germline V gene has CDR1 MNHNY and CDR2 SVGAGI (reference sequence). The chain's CDR3 is CASNTLGPGHGYTF. DNA for the CDR3: TGTGCCAGCAACACGCTGGGGCCTGGCCATGGCTACACCTTC.

This clone appeared a single time. This chain connects TRBV10-3 to TRBJ1-4, with 8 positions matching TRBD1. V lost 11 bases, J lost 4 bases, and 12 bases stayed unmatched. CDR1 and CDR2 (germline): ENHRY, SYGVKD. This CDR3 region has 15 residues. The CDR3 loop reads CASTGRTGGNEKLFF. CDR3 coding DNA: TGTGCCTCGACAGGGCGCACAGGGGGTAATGAAAAACTGTTTTTT.

This clone was counted once. The chain employs TRBV7-8 and TRBJ2-5; perhaps TRBD2 as D (5 bases). V lost 3 bases, J lost 5 bases, and 13 bases lay in between. This CDR3 has 14 residues. Germline V lookup: CDR1 SGHVS, CDR2 FQNEAQ. CDR3 bases: TGTGCCAGCAGCTTTCGTCTAGCACAGGAGACCCAGTACTTC. The encoded protein is CASSFRLAQETQYF.

The chain joins TRBV3-1 (or the pseudogene TRBV3-2) to TRBJ2-7; maybe TRBD2 (5 bases). CDR3 length equals 14 residues. V lost 5 bases and J 3 bases, leaving 14 bases between the germline ends. Germline lookup yields CDR1 LGHDT and CDR2 YNNKEL (reference sequence). CDR3 nucleotides: TGTGCCAGCAGCATCAGCGGCCCGTTCTACGAGCAGTACTTC. Translation gives CASSISGPFYEQYF.

This rearrangement joins TRBV7-9 to TRBJ2-3; perhaps TRBD1 as D (6 bases). V lost 4 bases and J 0 bases, leaving 17 bases between the germline ends. CDR1 is SEHNR, CDR2 FQNEAQ, per germline (reference sequence). The CDR3 spans 17 residues. The chain's CDR3 is CASSSEGVGQSTDTQYF. CDR3 in DNA: TGTGCCAGCAGCTCAGAGGGGGTCGGACAGAGCACAGATACGCAGTATTTT.

J is TRBJ1-2 and V is TRBV28, with unresolved D. The V gene's germline CDR1 is MDHEN and CDR2 SYDVKM. The CDR3 consists of 15 residues. V was trimmed by 3 bases and J by 0 bases, leaving 11 bases between them. CDR3 in amino acids: CASSFSGRANYGYTF. In nucleotides, the CDR3 is TGTGCCAGCAGTTTTTCGGGGAGAGCTAACTATGGCTACACCTTC.

The chain uses TRBV3-1 (or the pseudogene TRBV3-2) and TRBJ2-7; 11 nucleotides align to TRBD2. CDR1 LGHDT and CDR2 YNNKEL come from the germline V gene (reference sequence). V dropped 4 bases and J dropped 5; count of bases not matched to a gene: 10. There are 16 residues in the CDR3. The CDR3: CASSLYHTSGSHEQYF. The DNA for the CDR3 is TGTGCCAGCAGCCTTTATCATACTAGCGGGAGCCACGAGCAGTACTTC.

J is TRBJ1-1 and V is TRBV28, with D perhaps TRBD1 (6 bases). With 7 bases removed from V and 1 base from J, the gap between germline ends came to 13 bases. The CDR3 has 14 residues. The germline V gene has CDR1 MDHEN and CDR2 SYDVKM. DNA for the CDR3: TGTGCCAGCACCTTTTGGACAGCGAACACTGAAGCTTTCTTT. Its translation is CASTFWTANTEAFF.

This chain links TRBV5-1 with TRBJ1-3, with D tentatively TRBD1 (5 bases). CDR3 length: 18 residues. Germline V lookup: CDR1 SGHRS, CDR2 YFSETQ. Trimming took 0 bases from V and 1 from J, leaving 17 bases between them. The CDR3 region has the DNA TGCGCCAGCAGCTTGGGGACCTCCGGGACTTTTTCTGGAAACACCATATATTTT. Translated: CASSLGTSGTFSGNTIYF.